Below are 12 T cell receptor beta chains sequenced from a single sample in a study of T cell changes during pregnancy in multiple sclerosis. Method: immunoSEQ multiplex PCR; TCRdb's copy keeps in-frame clones and lacks some. Seen here are around 39,000 clones, over 75% observed once, and the top ten hold about 4%. This sample comprised CD8+ T cells from peripheral blood mononuclear cells, obtained in the first trimester of pregnancy. The receptors were gathered from a female donor with multiple sclerosis, enrolled in a pregnancy study.

The CDR3 nucleotides read TGTGCCACCAGCAACCGGGACATAGCCTACGAGCAGTACTTC. This codes for CATSNRDIAYEQYF. The rearrangement joins TRBV15 to TRBJ2-7; the D gene is possibly TRBD1 (6 bases). In germline, CDR1 is LNHNV, CDR2 YYDKDF (reference sequence). The CDR3 is 14 amino acids. Trimming shortened V by 4 bases and J by 2 bases, and 12 bases separated the two germline ends.

The rearrangement joins TRBV7-2 to TRBJ1-2; 7 bases align to TRBD1. The trim removed 5 bases at V and 8 bases at J, leaving 14 bases unmatched. Germline V CDR1 and CDR2: SGHTA, FQGNSA. The CDR3 sequence is 15 residues long. The CDR3 here is CASSQSPDRAGGYTF. CDR3 DNA: TGTGCCAGCAGCCAATCCCCCGACAGGGCAGGAGGCTACACCTTC.

The chain has TRBV19 and TRBJ2-3; 9 bases line up with TRBD2. This CDR3 has 14 amino acids. Germline V gene data show CDR1 as LNHDA and CDR2 as SQIVND (reference sequence). V was clipped by 4 bases and J by 6 bases; unmatched bases: 5. CDR3 amino acids: CASSKRGELDTQYF. CDR3 nucleotides: TGTGCCAGTAGTAAGCGGGGGGAGTTGGATACGCAGTATTTT.

This clone has a single count. The V and J genes are TRBV4-3 and TRBJ1-4; perhaps TRBD1 as D (5 bases). Per the germline V gene, CDR1 is LGHNA and CDR2 is YSLEER. The V gene lost 0 bases and the J gene lost 6 bases, with 14 bases spanning the gap. The CDR3 sequence is 16 residues long. The CDR3 region is CASSQDRWGRDEKLFF. CDR3 DNA: TGCGCCAGCAGCCAAGATCGGTGGGGGAGGGATGAAAAACTGTTTTTT.

The CDR3 protein is CASSTGGGVDEQYF. CDR3 sequence (DNA): TGCGCCAGCAGCACAGGGGGAGGGGTGGACGAGCAGTACTTC. The chain employs TRBV4-3 and TRBJ2-7; D may be TRBD1 (8 bases). The germline V and J ends were trimmed by 5 bases and 5 bases, with 16 bases remaining between them. Looked up from germline, CDR1 is LGHNA and CDR2 is YSLEER. CDR3 size: 14 residues.

The chain couples TRBV11-2 to TRBJ2-7; 9 nucleotides align to TRBD1. CDR3 length equals 16 residues. V lost 6 bases to trimming and J lost 5 bases; unmatched junction nucleotides: 14. Germline lookup yields CDR1 SGHAT and CDR2 FQNNGV. The CDR3 DNA sequence: TGTGCCAGCAGTCGGTGGCACCGGGACAGGGAAGACGAGCAGTACTTC. Translated: CASSRWHRDREDEQYF.

The rearrangement joins TRBV4-2 to TRBJ2-7, with 11 bases identical to TRBD2. This CDR3 region has 14 residues. J lost 4 bases, V lost 4 bases, and 3 bases had no gene match. Germline loops: CDR1 LGHNA, CDR2 YNFKEQ. In DNA, the CDR3 is TGTGCCAGCAGCCGCGGACTAGCGGGTTACGAGCAGTACTTC. Translation: CASSRGLAGYEQYF.

The V call is TRBV29-1, the J call TRBJ2-7; D remains unclear. The CDR3 spans 12 residues. Trimming took 3 bases from V and 2 from J, leaving 8 bases between them. The germline V gene has CDR1 SQVTM and CDR2 ANQGSEA. The chain's CDR3 is CSVEAVPYEQYF. CDR3 DNA sequence: TGCAGCGTTGAGGCGGTACCCTACGAGCAGTACTTC.

V is TRBV27 and J is TRBJ1-2; 8 bases align to TRBD1. Germline CDR1 and CDR2: MNHEY and SMNVEV (reference sequence). CDR3 length: 15 amino acids. J was trimmed by 4 bases and V by 4 bases; bases with no gene match: 8. CDR3 DNA: TGTGCCAGCAGTTCCCAGGGGGCGCTTAGCTATGGCTACACCTTC. The encoded protein is CASSSQGALSYGYTF.

CDR3 in amino acids: CASSLRPGGWYEQYF. Here the CDR3 DNA reads TGTGCCAGCAGCTTGAGGCCGGGGGGTTGGTACGAGCAGTACTTC. The chain carries TRBV7-3 and TRBJ2-7; 7 bases are shared with TRBD2. The CDR3 totals 15 residues. J gave up 4 bases and V 3 bases, and 9 bases lay outside the gene matches. Looked up from germline, CDR1 is SGHTA and CDR2 is FQGTGA.

Here the CDR3 reads CASSLSSGRFDTQYF. The CDR3, as DNA: TGTGCCAGCAGCTTGTCGAGCGGGAGGTTTGATACGCAGTATTTT. V and J are TRBV7-2 and TRBJ2-3, with TRBD2 identical over 9 bases. V trimming: 3 bases; J trimming: 6 bases; junction bases outside the gene matches: 7. CDR3 length: 15 residues. Germline CDR1 and CDR2: SGHTA and FQGNSA.

V gene TRBV7-2 combines with J gene TRBJ2-7, with 12 bases matching TRBD2. Trimming took 5 bases from V and 6 from J; bases not matched to a gene: 5. The germline CDR1 and CDR2 sequences are SGHTA and FQGNSA. CDR3 length: 14 residues. The CDR3 loop is CASSPGLAGFEQYF. CDR3 DNA sequence: TGTGCCAGCAGCCCCGGACTAGCGGGGTTCGAGCAGTACTTC.